This TCR beta chain was sequenced for a study of beta chain features in type 1 diabetes. Study-level background: All samples yielded 85 million to 130 million examined sorted cells.

Expressed TCRB transcripts were sequenced, since all the RNA that had been isolated was reverse transcribed. The repertoire was sequenced with immunoSEQ multiplex PCR; TCRdb's copy has only in-frame clones and lacks some. The sample shows 240,000 or so clones, about 25% of them seen only once. J was trimmed by 8 bases and V by 1 base; bases with no gene match: 7. The CDR3 runs to 14 residues. Germline assignment: CDR1 LGHNA and CDR2 YSLEER. This rearrangement joins TRBV4-3 to TRBJ1-2; 7 nucleotides agree with TRBD1. The TCR originated in a man aged 25 to 45 in good health. The source material was central memory CD4+ T cells from blood. CDR3: CASSQVGQLLGYTF. The CDR3 nucleotides are TGCGCCAGCAGCCAAGTGGGACAGCTTCTCGGCTACACCTTC.